The next 3 T cell receptor beta chains were all read from a single sample in a study of spatial heterogeneity in lung cancer. TCRdb redid the calling of the 5' RACE reads with MiXCR, one entry per CDR3 protein. The table has around 40,000 distinct CDR3 sequences, approximately 7.5% seen once. The time point: blood at routine non-recurrence follow-up after resection. Source: PBMCs, taken at follow-up. The receptors stem from a male donor with early-stage non-small cell lung cancer.

This clonotype was seen repeatedly, ten times or more. The chain carries TRBV5-1 and TRBJ1-1, with 8 nucleotides matching TRBD1. The V and J ends lost 5 bases and 5 bases, in that order; junction bases with no gene match: 8. Germline loops: CDR1 SGHRS, CDR2 YFSETQ. The CDR3 spans 14 residues. This CDR3 reads CASRQQGEVTEAFF. The CDR3 DNA sequence: TGCGCCAGCAGACAACAGGGGGAGGTTACTGAAGCTTTCTTT.

This clonotype was found many times. The gene calls are TRBV20-1 and TRBJ1-2; a possible D gene is TRBD1 (6 bases). This CDR3 is built from 16 residues. Germline CDR1 and CDR2: DFQATT and SNEGSKA (reference sequence). V lost 0 bases to trimming and J lost 4 bases, with 18 bases between them. The CDR3 DNA is TGCAGTGCTAGAGATGAAGGGTGGGGGGCAGCCTATGGCTACACCTTC. Its translation: CSARDEGWGAAYGYTF.

In its sample, this clonotype was seen many times. V and J are TRBV10-3 and TRBJ2-7; a possible D gene is TRBD1 (6 bases). Germline V gives CDR1 ENHRY, CDR2 SYGVKD. The CDR3 loop spans 15 amino acids. Trimming shortened V by 3 bases and J by 1 base, and 13 bases separated the two germline ends. The CDR3 loop is CAISDRTARSYEQYF. For the CDR3, the DNA is TGTGCCATCAGTGATCGGACAGCTAGATCCTACGAGCAGTACTTC.